This T cell receptor beta chain was retrieved from a study of regulatory T cells in long-lasting Graves disease. Whole-study findings and limits: Persistent disease was characterized by preferential usage of TRBV28, TRBJ1-2 and TRBJ2-5.

The CDR3 is 16 residues long. The V segment lost 1 base and the J segment 0 bases; nucleotides outside the gene matches: 3. Germline assignment: CDR1 SEHNR and CDR2 FQNEAQ (reference sequence). CDR3-region Arm-PCR and iRepertoire HTBI primers produced the TCR beta libraries. TCRdb processed the multiplex PCR reads anew with MiXCR; each CDR3 protein has one entry. Seen here are hundreds of thousands of distinct CDR3 sequences, around 15% observed once, and the top ten hold 20% to 25%. Specified time point: newly diagnosed GD, antithyroid drugs for less than 3 months. Extracted PBMC RNA gave rise to the TCR library. As for this clonotype: The antigen remains undetermined.

The sequence was obtained from a female donor with Graves disease. V is TRBV7-9 and J is TRBJ1-3; 7 bases align to TRBD1. Material: peripheral blood mononuclear cells (PBMCs), obtained at new diagnosis, from a patient treated with antithyroid drugs. The CDR3 region is CASSLDRGFSGNTIYF. CDR3 bases: TGTGCCAGCAGCTTAGACAGGGGTTTCTCTGGAAACACCATATATTTT.